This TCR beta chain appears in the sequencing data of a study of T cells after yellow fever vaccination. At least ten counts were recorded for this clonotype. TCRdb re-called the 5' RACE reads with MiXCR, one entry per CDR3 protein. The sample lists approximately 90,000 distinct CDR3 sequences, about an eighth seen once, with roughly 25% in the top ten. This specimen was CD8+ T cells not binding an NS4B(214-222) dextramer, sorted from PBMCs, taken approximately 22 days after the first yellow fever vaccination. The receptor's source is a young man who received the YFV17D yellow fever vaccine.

For the CDR3, the DNA is TGTGCCAGCAGCTTAGCTGGTTCCGAGCAGTACTTC. This gives the protein CASSLAGSEQYF. This rearrangement joins TRBV7-6 to TRBJ2-7; D gene unclear. The germline CDR1 and CDR2 sequences are SGHVS and FNYEAQ. V was shortened by 0 bases and J by 6 bases, with 6 bases between the two germline ends. This CDR3 has 12 residues.